These T cell receptor beta chains were read from a single sample in a study of T cell responses to AZD1222 COVID-19 vaccine. Repertoires were generated with immunoSEQ multiplex PCR, while TCRdb's copy carries only in-frame clones and drops some. The data show fewer than 120,000 clones, with nearly 90% seen just once and around 3.3% held by the top ten. The sequences come from peripheral blood, collected on day 0 of AZD1222 vaccination. Receptors were obtained from an adult in good health. Both conserved end residues are part of each CDR3. Each record gives: CDR3 protein, CDR3 DNA, J gene, clone size, V gene, D gene. A D gene is named only where the DNA matches it firmly. A clone size is listed for some rows: how often the clone was seen (once, few, many), or a class if it is expanded.

CDR3: CASSQGKGTERSYNEQFF
DNA: TGCGCCAGCAGCCAAGGTAAGGGTACCGAAAGGTCCTACAATGAGCAGTTCTTC
J: TRBJ2-1
size: -
V: TRBV4-3
D: -

CDR3: CASSLGRDNAYGYTF
DNA: TGTGCCAGCAGTTTGGGCAGGGATAATGCCTATGGCTACACCTTC
J: TRBJ1-2
size: -
V: TRBV27
D: -

CDR3: CASSFGKTGQYNTYEQYF
DNA: TGTGCCAGCAGCTTCGGAAAGACGGGACAGTACAACACCTACGAGCAGTACTTC
J: TRBJ2-7
size: -
V: TRBV21-1
D: -

CDR3: CATTPAGARYEQYF
DNA: TGTGCCACAACGCCGGCGGGGGCGCGCTACGAGCAGTACTTC
J: TRBJ2-7
size: -
V: TRBV25-1
D: -

CDR3: CASSIGQGSYGYTF
DNA: TGTGCCAGCAGCATAGGACAGGGGAGCTATGGCTACACCTTC
J: TRBJ1-2
size: -
V: TRBV7-2
D: TRBD1

CDR3: CASSRRTSEYGTDTQYF
DNA: TGTGCCAGCAGTCGCCGCACTAGTGAATATGGCACAGATACGCAGTATTTT
J: TRBJ2-3
size: once
V: TRBV6-2/TRBV6-3
D: -

CDR3: CASSRNTEAFF
DNA: TGTGCCAGTAGCCGAAACACTGAAGCTTTCTTT
J: TRBJ1-1
size: -
V: TRBV19
D: -

CDR3: CASSQSLLSLRNDEQYF
DNA: TGTGCCAGCAGCCAATCGCTTCTCTCTTTGCGGAATGACGAGCAGTACTTC
J: TRBJ2-7
size: -
V: TRBV3-1/TRBV3-2
D: -

CDR3: CASSVSFLGRAEAFF
DNA: TGTGCCAGTAGTGTTAGCTTTTTGGGGCGGGCTGAAGCTTTCTTT
J: TRBJ1-1
size: -
V: TRBV19
D: -

CDR3: CAIKGTGNTIYF
DNA: TGTGCCATCAAAGGGACTGGAAACACCATATATTTT
J: TRBJ1-3
size: few
V: TRBV6-6
D: -

CDR3: CASTPSSGNTIYF
DNA: TGTGCCAGCACCCCAAGCTCTGGAAACACCATATATTTT
J: TRBJ1-3
size: few
V: TRBV12-3/TRBV12-4
D: -

CDR3: CASREANSPLHF
DNA: TGTGCCAGCAGAGAGGCTAATTCACCCCTCCACTTT
J: TRBJ1-6
size: -
V: TRBV28
D: -

CDR3: CASSLAPVNTEAFF
DNA: TGTGCCAGCAGCTTAGCACCTGTGAACACTGAAGCTTTCTTT
J: TRBJ1-1
size: once
V: TRBV7-9
D: -

CDR3: CASSASGTIYFGELFF
DNA: TGCGCCAGCTCGGCTAGCGGAACGATATACTTCGGGGAGCTGTTTTTT
J: TRBJ2-2
size: -
V: TRBV5-1
D: TRBD2

CDR3: CASSSEKVEQYF
DNA: TGTGCCAGCAGCTCTGAGAAGGTCGAGCAGTACTTC
J: TRBJ2-7
size: few
V: TRBV5-4
D: -

CDR3: CASSYRGTGINQPQHF
DNA: TGTGCCAGCAGTTACCGGGGGACAGGGATTAATCAGCCCCAGCATTTT
J: TRBJ1-5
size: once
V: TRBV6-6
D: TRBD1

CDR3: CASSLDGALTSYEQYF
DNA: TGTGCCAGCAGCTTAGATGGGGCCCTGACATCCTACGAGCAGTACTTC
J: TRBJ2-7
size: -
V: TRBV7-2
D: -

CDR3: CASSGTLGAGEAFF
DNA: TGCGCCAGCAGCGGAACGCTGGGGGCGGGTGAGGCTTTCTTT
J: TRBJ1-1
size: -
V: TRBV5-1
D: -

CDR3: CASSRTSGRGNEQFF
DNA: TGTGCCAGCAGCCGCACTAGCGGGAGGGGCAATGAGCAGTTCTTC
J: TRBJ2-1
size: -
V: TRBV27
D: TRBD2

CDR3: CASSFERAGSKSPLHF
DNA: TGTGCCAGCAGTTTTGAAAGGGCAGGGTCGAAGTCACCCCTCCACTTT
J: TRBJ1-6
size: once
V: TRBV6-5
D: -

CDR3: CASKMGGPYEQYF
DNA: TGTGCCAGCAAGATGGGAGGGCCCTACGAGCAGTACTTC
J: TRBJ2-7
size: -
V: TRBV6-5
D: TRBD2

CDR3: CASSEFPGQGINGYTF
DNA: TGTGCCAGCAGTGAATTCCCGGGACAGGGAATAAATGGCTACACCTTC
J: TRBJ1-2
size: few
V: TRBV25-1
D: TRBD1

CDR3: CASSERGDIGNQPQHF
DNA: TGTGCCAGCAGTGAACGAGGGGATATTGGCAATCAGCCCCAGCATTTT
J: TRBJ1-5
size: -
V: TRBV6-1
D: -

CDR3: CASSQGPNKSAQHF
DNA: TGTGCCAGCAGCCAGGGACCCAACAAATCAGCCCAGCATTTT
J: TRBJ1-5
size: -
V: TRBV3-1/TRBV3-2
D: -

CDR3: CAISEPAGPRYGYTF
DNA: TGTGCCATCAGTGAGCCGGCCGGGCCGAGGTATGGCTACACCTTC
J: TRBJ1-2
size: -
V: TRBV10-3
D: -

CDR3: CASSWGQGGFMNTEAFF
DNA: TGTGCCAGCAGCTGGGGACAGGGGGGATTCATGAACACTGAAGCTTTCTTT
J: TRBJ1-1
size: -
V: TRBV7-9
D: TRBD1

CDR3: CASSLGTTYEQYF
DNA: TGTGCCAGCAGCTTAGGTACTACCTACGAGCAGTACTTC
J: TRBJ2-7
size: -
V: TRBV13
D: -

CDR3: CASSSPGTGDLGYGYTF
DNA: TGTGCCAGCAGTTCCCCCGGGACAGGGGATTTGGGCTATGGCTACACCTTC
J: TRBJ1-2
size: -
V: TRBV28
D: TRBD1

CDR3: CASRGGKQETQYF
DNA: TGTGCCAGTAGGGGCGGAAAACAAGAGACCCAGTACTTC
J: TRBJ2-5
size: -
V: TRBV19
D: -

CDR3: CASSTRTGNSPLHF
DNA: TGTGCCAGCAGCACCCGGACAGGGAATTCACCCCTCCACTTT
J: TRBJ1-6
size: -
V: TRBV3-1/TRBV3-2
D: TRBD1

CDR3: CASSPRTGVTYEQYF
DNA: TGTGCCAGCTCACCGAGGACAGGGGTCACCTACGAGCAGTACTTC
J: TRBJ2-7
size: -
V: TRBV18
D: TRBD1

CDR3: CASRGVYTGELFF
DNA: TGTGCCTCAAGGGGGGTGTACACCGGGGAGCTGTTTTTT
J: TRBJ2-2
size: -
V: TRBV19
D: -

CDR3: CASSPTPADYSGNTIYF
DNA: TGTGCCAGCAGTCCCACCCCCGCCGACTACTCTGGAAACACCATATATTTT
J: TRBJ1-3
size: -
V: TRBV28
D: -

CDR3: CASSRHQETQYF
DNA: TGTGCCAGTAGTCGACACCAAGAGACCCAGTACTTC
J: TRBJ2-5
size: -
V: TRBV19
D: -

CDR3: CASSQDETVSHEQYF
DNA: TGCGCCAGCAGCCAAGATGAAACAGTAAGCCACGAGCAGTACTTC
J: TRBJ2-7
size: -
V: TRBV4-3
D: -

CDR3: CASSTSGAGRGNQPQHF
DNA: TGTGCCAGCAGTACCTCGGGGGCGGGGAGAGGCAATCAGCCCCAGCATTTT
J: TRBJ1-5
size: -
V: TRBV28
D: -

CDR3: CASSSTGGVDGQFF
DNA: TGTGCCAGCAGCTCGACAGGGGGCGTGGATGGGCAGTTCTTC
J: TRBJ2-1
size: -
V: TRBV6-5
D: TRBD1